Below are 29 T cell receptor beta chains sequenced from a single sample in a study of blood T cell repertoires in COVID-19. The method was immunoSEQ multiplex PCR; TCRdb's version includes in-frame clones alone and lacks a portion of them. The table has approximately 290,000 clones, around 87% seen once. The sample consisted of PBMCs or T cells enriched from blood (not recorded which). Receptors originate from a young woman with acute COVID-19.

The genes are TRBV5-1 and TRBJ2-7; TRBD1 aligns across 9 bases. Trimming cost V 5 bases and J 4 bases; bases outside gene matches: 4. The CDR3 extends over 13 amino acids. Germline V gene lookup returns CDR1 SGHRS and CDR2 YFSETQ. CDR3 nucleotide sequence: TGCGCCAGCAGACCGGGACAGGGATACGAGCAGTACTTC. This gives the protein CASRPGQGYEQYF. The full variable domain, rest sourced from reference TRBV5-1 and TRBJ2-7, is KAGVTQTPRYLIKTRGQQVTLSCSPISGHRSVSWYQQTPGQGLQFLFEYFSETQRNKGNFPGRFSGRQFSNSRSEMNVSTLELGDSALYLCASRPGQGYEQYFGPGTRLTVT.

The chain recombines TRBV6-5 with TRBJ2-7; D unclear. CDR1 is MNHEY, CDR2 SVGAGI, per germline. V was clipped by 6 bases and J by 5 bases, with 14 bases between them. The CDR3 is 13 residues long. CDR3 nucleotide sequence: TGTGCCAGCAGGCCGCAGAATATCCACGAGCAGTACTTC. Residues: CASRPQNIHEQYF.

The chain uses TRBV27 and TRBJ2-6; D ambiguous. The V end was cut by 2 bases, the J end by 2 bases, with 19 bases between. The CDR3 sequence is 19 residues long. Germline assignment: CDR1 MNHEY and CDR2 SMNVEV (reference sequence). The CDR3 nucleotides are TGTGCCAGCAGTTTAGCAGGTCGTAAGGATTCAACTGGGGCCAACGTCCTGACTTTC. Translated, it gives CASSLAGRKDSTGANVLTF.

The rearrangement links TRBV6-5 to TRBJ2-7, with TRBD2 matching over 8 bases. Germline CDR1 is MNHEY and CDR2 is SVGAGI. V was clipped by 4 bases and J by 0 bases; unmatched bases: 8. The CDR3 has 16 residues. The CDR3 DNA sequence: TGTGCCAGCAGTTTATCGCCGGGACTAGGCTCCTACGAGCAGTACTTC. It is translated as CASSLSPGLGSYEQYF.

V and J are TRBV7-9 and TRBJ1-2, with 8 bases fitting TRBD1. V was clipped by 5 bases and J by 6 bases; unmatched bases: 8. CDR1 SEHNR and CDR2 FQNEAQ come from the germline V gene (reference sequence). This CDR3 region has 14 residues. The CDR3 sequence: CASSPKDRANGYTF. The DNA of the CDR3 is TGTGCCAGCAGCCCTAAGGACAGGGCGAATGGCTACACCTTC.

This chain connects TRBV7-9 to TRBJ1-5; 10 nucleotides agree with TRBD1. This CDR3 region has 16 residues. Trimming cost V 5 bases and J 5 bases; bases outside gene matches: 9. In germline, CDR1 is SEHNR, CDR2 FQNEAQ (reference sequence). Here the CDR3 DNA reads TGTGCCAGCAGCCCCGGGACAGGGGTCTTCGATCAGCCCCAGCATTTT. As protein: CASSPGTGVFDQPQHF. The full variable domain, its missing parts supplied by reference TRBV7-9 and TRBJ1-5, is DTGVSQNPRHKITKRGQNVTFRCDPISEHNRLYWYRQTLGQGPEFLTYFQNEAQLEKSRLLSDRFSAERPKGSFSTLEIQRTEQGDSAMYLCASSPGTGVFDQPQHFGDGTRLSIL.

The chain is built from TRBV11-2 and TRBJ2-1; TRBD1 agrees at 8 bases. V lost 6 bases to trimming and J lost 6 bases; unmatched junction nucleotides: 10. Germline CDR1 reads SGHAT; CDR2 reads FQNNGV. The CDR3 extends over 15 amino acids. CDR3 DNA: TGTGCCAGCAGTGTACAGGGGGTATTAGGCAATGAGCAGTTCTTC. Translated, it gives CASSVQGVLGNEQFF.

The chain recombines TRBV4-2 with TRBJ2-7; D is unclear. In germline, CDR1 is LGHNA, CDR2 YNFKEQ. The V end lost 0 bases, the J end lost 4 bases, and 10 bases lay between the germline ends. The CDR3 is made up of 14 amino acids. DNA of the CDR3: TGTGCCAGCAGCCAAGAGAGTACGAGGTACGAGCAGTACTTC. As protein: CASSQESTRYEQYF.

This sequence joins TRBV7-2 and TRBJ2-1; 11 positions agree with TRBD1. V was pared by 7 bases and J by 8 bases, with 10 bases of the junction left unmatched. The CDR3 consists of 15 residues. Germline values: CDR1 SGHTA, CDR2 FQGNSA. The CDR3 is CASILGTGGLYEQFF. In nucleotides, the CDR3 is TGTGCCAGCATCCTGGGGACAGGGGGTTTGTATGAGCAGTTCTTC.

This clone occurred once. The CDR3 spells CASRYAQGGEAFF. The CDR3 nucleotides are TGTGCCAGCAGGTACGCGCAGGGCGGTGAAGCTTTCTTT. V gene TRBV2 combines with J gene TRBJ1-1, with D possibly TRBD1 on 5 matching bases. The CDR3 consists of 13 residues. The germline gives CDR1 SNHLY, CDR2 FYNNEI. Trimming stripped 6 bases from V and 7 bases from J, with 15 bases between.

This rearrangement joins TRBV2 to TRBJ1-5; 8 bases agree with TRBD1. V trimming: 6 bases; J trimming: 5 bases; junction bases outside the gene matches: 9. CDR1 and CDR2 from the germline V gene are SNHLY and FYNNEI. The CDR3 covers 15 residues. The CDR3 DNA sequence: TGTGCCAGCAGGGACAGGGATCGGGGAGATCAGCCCCAGCATTTT. This gives the protein CASRDRDRGDQPQHF. Full variable domain (outside the CDR3, taken from reference TRBV2 and TRBJ1-5): EPEVTQTPSHQVTQMGQEVILRCVPISNHLYFYWYRQILGQKVEFLVSFYNNEISEKSEIFDDQFSVERPDGSNFTLKIRSTKLEDSAMYFCASRDRDRGDQPQHFGDGTRLSIL.

This chain uses TRBV2 with TRBJ2-4, with D tentatively TRBD1 (5 bases). The length of the CDR3 is 17 residues. Germline CDR1 and CDR2: SNHLY and FYNNEI. Trimming stripped 3 bases from V and 2 bases from J, with 17 bases between. CDR3 DNA sequence: TGTGCCAGCAGTGAGTCTGGGGCAGGGTGGCCCAAAAACATTCAGTACTTC. Protein: CASSESGAGWPKNIQYF.

V is TRBV5-6 and J is TRBJ2-1, with TRBD2 matching over 11 bases. The CDR3 is made up of 15 amino acids. Unmatched junction bases numbered 2, after V lost 0 bases and J lost 6 bases. Germline CDR1 SGHDT, CDR2 YYEEEE. CDR3 residues: CASSLVAGGSNEQFF. The DNA of the CDR3 is TGTGCCAGCAGCTTGGTAGCGGGAGGGAGCAATGAGCAGTTCTTC.

The chain combines TRBV19 with TRBJ2-1; D gene ambiguous. V was shortened by 5 bases and J by 8 bases, with 13 bases between the two germline ends. CDR1 is LNHDA, CDR2 SQIVND, per germline (reference sequence). This CDR3 contains 13 residues. CDR3 DNA: TGTGCCAGTAGTCGCTGGCCTCCCCATGAGCAGTTCTTC. It encodes CASSRWPPHEQFF.

The chain is built from TRBV14 and TRBJ1-5; D may be TRBD1 (6 bases). V was pared by 5 bases and J by 3 bases, with 29 bases between. CDR3 length: 20 amino acids. CDR1 and CDR2 (germline): SGHDN, FVKESK. CDR3 in amino acids: CASSWAEGWGGRPPNQPQHF. Here the CDR3 DNA reads TGTGCCAGCAGCTGGGCAGAGGGTTGGGGGGGGCGACCACCCAATCAGCCCCAGCATTTT.

The rearrangement uses TRBV27 and TRBJ2-7, with 9 bases that match TRBD1. V trimming: 3 bases; J trimming: 4 bases; junction bases outside the gene matches: 7. Germline values: CDR1 MNHEY, CDR2 SMNVEV (reference sequence). This CDR3 comprises 15 residues. The DNA of the CDR3 is TGTGCCAGCAGTTTTTCCGGGACAGGGTCTTACGAGCAGTACTTC. Its translation: CASSFSGTGSYEQYF.

This sequence joins TRBV10-1 and TRBJ2-2; TRBD1 matches 7 bases. Unmatched junction bases numbered 17, after V lost 4 bases and J lost 0 bases. Germline values: CDR1 WNHNN, CDR2 SYGVQD (reference sequence). The CDR3 has 20 amino acids. The CDR3 sequence is CASSVRPDRAHNTNTGELFF. The DNA for the CDR3 is TGCGCCAGCAGTGTGAGGCCCGACAGGGCACATAACACGAACACCGGGGAGCTGTTTTTT.

V gene TRBV29-1 combines with J gene TRBJ2-1; TRBD2 matches 8 bases. Germline-derived CDR1 and CDR2 are SQVTM and ANQGSEA. Unmatched junction bases numbered 6, after V lost 4 bases and J lost 10 bases. CDR3 length equals 12 residues. CDR3 in amino acids: CSVGAGDREQFF. As DNA, the CDR3 is TGCAGCGTTGGAGCGGGAGACCGAGAGCAGTTCTTC.

The chain employs TRBV6-5 and TRBJ2-1; 11 bases fit TRBD2. V lost 3 bases to trimming and J lost 12 bases; unmatched junction nucleotides: 7. The CDR3 is 14 residues long. CDR1 and CDR2 from the germline V gene are MNHEY and SVGAGI. The CDR3 sequence is CASSYWLAGGMQFF. The CDR3 DNA sequence: TGTGCCAGCAGTTATTGGCTAGCGGGAGGTATGCAGTTCTTC.

This clone has just one count. The chain uses TRBV28 and TRBJ1-2; maybe TRBD1 (6 bases). Between the trimmed V and J ends, which lost 4 bases and 12 bases, there was a span of 15 bases. Germline assignment: CDR1 MDHEN and CDR2 SYDVKM. CDR3 length equals 12 residues. The CDR3 loop is CASSSTGKVHTF. The CDR3 DNA follows: TGTGCCAGCAGTTCGACAGGCAAAGTACACACCTTC.

This sequence joins TRBV11-2 and TRBJ2-7; 9 nucleotides agree with TRBD2. CDR3 length equals 15 residues. Germline V gives CDR1 SGHAT, CDR2 FQNNGV. The ends lost 6 bases at V and 2 bases at J; junction bases unmatched: 8. For the CDR3, the DNA is TGTGCCAGCAGTTTTCTCCGACTAGCGGCCTACGAGCAGTACTTC. Its protein is CASSFLRLAAYEQYF.

As concerns this clone: One end of the junction is discordant with germline, which a read error may explain. The chain links TRBV25-1 to TRBJ1-6, with TRBD1 matching 7 bases. CDR1 and CDR2 (germline): MGHDK, SYGVNS. The CDR3 has 16 amino acids. The CDR3 loop is CASRESRGLRNSPLHF. The CDR3 DNA is TGTGCCAGCAGGGAATCTAGGGGGCTGAGGAATTCACCCCTCCACTTT.

This chain connects TRBV11-2 to TRBJ2-5; perhaps TRBD2 as D (5 bases). The CDR3 spans 15 residues. V lost 1 base to trimming and J lost 4 bases, with 13 bases between them. Per germline, CDR1 SGHAT and CDR2 FQNNGV. CDR3 nucleotide sequence: TGTGCCAGCAGCTTAGGCGGAGGATTGGGAGAGACCCAGTACTTC. The encoded protein is CASSLGGGLGETQYF.

J is TRBJ2-3 and V is TRBV7-3, with D possibly TRBD2 on 6 matching bases. Trimming pared 5 bases from V and 3 bases from J, leaving 18 bases between. This CDR3 spans 16 amino acids. Per germline, CDR1 SGHTA and CDR2 FQGTGA. The CDR3 nucleotides read TGTGCCAGCAGCACCGGGACTCGTTTTGGAACAGATACGCAGTATTTT. Residues: CASSTGTRFGTDTQYF.

This rearrangement joins TRBV28 to TRBJ1-1, with D tentatively TRBD1 (6 bases). Looked up from germline, CDR1 is MDHEN and CDR2 is SYDVKM. V was clipped by 4 bases and J by 5 bases, with 11 bases between them. This CDR3 contains 13 residues. The CDR3 spells CASSSGQTTEAFF. Here the CDR3 DNA reads TGTGCCAGCAGTTCCGGACAGACGACTGAAGCTTTCTTT. The full variable domain, in which reference TRBV28 and TRBJ1-1 provide the parts outside the CDR3, is DVKVTQSSRYLVKRTGEKVFLECVQDMDHENMFWYRQDPGLGLRLIYFSYDVKMKEKGDIPEGYSVSREKKERFSLILESASTNQTSMYLCASSSGQTTEAFFGQGTRLTVV.

This chain links TRBV11-2 with TRBJ1-1; D is unresolved. In germline, CDR1 is SGHAT, CDR2 FQNNGV. Trimming left V 5 bases short and J 6 bases short, with 10 bases between. This CDR3 has 12 amino acids. The CDR3 loop is CASSHRVPEAFF. The CDR3 DNA sequence: TGTGCCAGCAGCCACCGGGTCCCTGAAGCTTTCTTT.

The sample holds a few counts of this clone. The same CDR3 is also encoded by other DNA sequences in this sample. The chain links TRBV18 to TRBJ2-3, with D unresolved. CDR3 size: 12 residues. The germline V and J ends were trimmed by 3 bases and 3 bases, with 4 bases remaining between them. CDR1 is KGHSH and CDR2 is LQKENI in the germline V gene. CDR3 sequence reads: CASSPSTDTQYF. DNA of the CDR3: TGTGCCAGCTCACCCTCTACAGATACGCAGTATTTT.

The V and J genes are TRBV4-1 and TRBJ2-3; no firm D call. V was cut by 1 base and J by 3 bases, with 5 bases left in between. Looked up from germline, CDR1 is MGHRA and CDR2 is YSYEKL. The CDR3 loop spans 13 amino acids. This CDR3 is CASSQGETDTQYF. The CDR3 bases are TGCGCCAGCAGCCAAGGAGAAACAGATACGCAGTATTTT.

CDR3 loop: CASSSPEGQGSYEQYF. CDR3 sequence (DNA): TGTGCCAGCAGTTCCCCGGAGGGACAGGGCTCCTACGAGCAGTACTTC. The chain recombines TRBV28 with TRBJ2-7; 9 bases are a match to TRBD1. The ends lost 4 bases at V and 0 bases at J; junction bases unmatched: 7. This CDR3 has 16 residues. Germline V gene sequence: CDR1 MDHEN, CDR2 SYDVKM.